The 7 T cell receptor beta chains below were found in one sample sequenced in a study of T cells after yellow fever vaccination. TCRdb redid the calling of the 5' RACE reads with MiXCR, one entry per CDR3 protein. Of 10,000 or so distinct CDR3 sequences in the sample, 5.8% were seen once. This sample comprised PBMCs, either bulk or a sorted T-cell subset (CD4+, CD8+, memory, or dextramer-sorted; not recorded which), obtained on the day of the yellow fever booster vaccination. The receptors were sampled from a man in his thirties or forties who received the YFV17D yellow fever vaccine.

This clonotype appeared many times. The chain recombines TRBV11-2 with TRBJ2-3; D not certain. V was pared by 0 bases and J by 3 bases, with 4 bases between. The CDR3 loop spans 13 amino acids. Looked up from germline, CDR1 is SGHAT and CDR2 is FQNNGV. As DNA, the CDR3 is TGTGCCAGCAGCTTAGACCTAACAGATACGCAGTATTTT. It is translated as CASSLDLTDTQYF.

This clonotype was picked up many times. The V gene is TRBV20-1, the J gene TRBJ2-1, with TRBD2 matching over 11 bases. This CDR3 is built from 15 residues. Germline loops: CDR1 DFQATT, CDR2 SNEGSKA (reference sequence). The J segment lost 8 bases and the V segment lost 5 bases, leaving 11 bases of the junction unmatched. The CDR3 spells CSASTSGRRFDEQFF. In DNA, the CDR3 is TGCAGTGCTTCAACTAGCGGGAGACGTTTCGATGAGCAGTTCTTC.

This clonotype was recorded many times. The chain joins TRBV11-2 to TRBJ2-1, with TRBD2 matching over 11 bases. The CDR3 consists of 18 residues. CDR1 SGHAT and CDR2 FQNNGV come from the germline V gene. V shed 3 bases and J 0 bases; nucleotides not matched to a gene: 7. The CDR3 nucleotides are TGTGCCAGCAGCTTGGGTCTAGCGGGAGGTATCTCCTACAATGAGCAGTTCTTC. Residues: CASSLGLAGGISYNEQFF.

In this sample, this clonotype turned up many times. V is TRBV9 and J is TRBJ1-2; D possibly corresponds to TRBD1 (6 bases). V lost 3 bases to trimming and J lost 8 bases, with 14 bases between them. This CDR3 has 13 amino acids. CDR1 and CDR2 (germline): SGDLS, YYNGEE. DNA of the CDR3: TGTGCCAGCAGCGGGACAGTTTCTAAAGGCTACACCTTC. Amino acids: CASSGTVSKGYTF.

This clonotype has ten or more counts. Here the CDR3 reads CASGPIAGGPGEQFF. The DNA for the CDR3 is TGTGCCAGCGGCCCGATAGCGGGAGGGCCGGGAGAGCAGTTCTTC. The V call is TRBV6-5, the J call TRBJ2-1, with TRBD2 matching 11 bases. J lost 10 bases, V lost 8 bases, and 13 bases had no gene match. The CDR3 is 15 residues long. Germline assignment: CDR1 MNHEY and CDR2 SVGAGI.

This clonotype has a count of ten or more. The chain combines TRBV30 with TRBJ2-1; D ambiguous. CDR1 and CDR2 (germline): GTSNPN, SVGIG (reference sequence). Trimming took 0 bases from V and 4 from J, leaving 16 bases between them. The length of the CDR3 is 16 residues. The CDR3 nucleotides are TGTGCCTGGAGTGTAACGGCAGCCCCTTTTTACAATGAGCAGTTCTTC. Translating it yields CAWSVTAAPFYNEQFF.

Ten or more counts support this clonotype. This CDR3 reads CASSFGGRPTDTQYF. For the CDR3, the DNA is TGTGCCAGCAGCTTTGGCGGGAGGCCCACAGATACGCAGTATTTT. This rearrangement joins TRBV7-2 to TRBJ2-3; 8 bases are a match to TRBD2. The V gene's germline CDR1 is SGHTA and CDR2 FQGNSA. This CDR3 contains 15 residues. V lost 3 bases, J lost 2 bases, and 4 bases stayed unmatched.